Shown below are 20 T cell receptor beta chains from a single sample sequenced in a study of shared clonotypes between healthy human individuals. Clones were read by immunoSEQ multiplex PCR, and TCRdb kept only the in-frame ones, dropping some. The profile shows approximately 1.4 million clones, 95% to 99% of them singletons. The sample comprised naive CD4+ T cells sorted from blood. Subset described: CD45RA+ positively selected. The receptor source for this set is a man under 40 in good health.

The V gene is TRBV5-4, the J gene TRBJ2-5, with TRBD1 identical over 10 bases. V dropped 0 bases and J dropped 4; count of bases not matched to a gene: 6. CDR1 is SGHNT and CDR2 is YYREEE in the germline V gene (reference sequence). There are 16 residues in the CDR3. This chain's CDR3 is CASSLGRDRGRETQYF. CDR3 nucleotide sequence: TGTGCCAGCAGCTTGGGCCGGGACAGGGGACGAGAGACCCAGTACTTC.

This clone was recorded a few times. CDR3 residues: CASSAGGDEQYF. The DNA for the CDR3 is TGTGCCAGCAGCGCCGGGGGGGACGAGCAGTACTTC. The gene calls are TRBV9 and TRBJ2-7; 8 bases are shared with TRBD2. The CDR3 covers 12 residues. The germline V gene has CDR1 SGDLS and CDR2 YYNGEE. V lost 3 bases to trimming and J lost 5 bases; unmatched junction nucleotides: 1.

This sequence joins TRBV27 and TRBJ2-3; 11 bases are a match to TRBD1. The germline V gene encodes CDR1 MNHEY and CDR2 SMNVEV (reference sequence). Germline trimming cut 8 bases from V and 2 bases from J; bases unmatched to any gene: 9. The CDR3 length is 16 residues. The CDR3 loop is CASAPGDRGYTDTQYF. DNA for the CDR3: TGTGCCAGCGCCCCCGGGGACAGGGGGTACACAGATACGCAGTATTTT.

V and J are TRBV30 and TRBJ1-3; no clear D. Germline V gene lookup returns CDR1 GTSNPN and CDR2 SVGIG (reference sequence). The CDR3 sequence is 13 residues long. Trimming left V 7 bases short and J 2 bases short, with 12 bases between. CDR3 amino acids: CALRVGAGNTIYF. The CDR3 DNA reads as TGTGCCTTGAGGGTTGGAGCTGGAAACACCATATATTTT.

The chain is built from TRBV28 and TRBJ1-2; TRBD1 is a possible D gene (5 bases). Trimming pared 0 bases from V and 6 bases from J, leaving 8 bases between. The CDR3 spans 13 residues. CDR1 MDHEN and CDR2 SYDVKM come from the germline V gene. The CDR3 nucleotides read TGTGCCAGCAGTTTATGGGAGGGGCATGGCTACACCTTC. This gives the protein CASSLWEGHGYTF.

This clone appeared once. V is TRBV27 and J is TRBJ2-7, with TRBD2 matching over 9 bases. The CDR3 is 15 amino acids. The V segment lost 2 bases and the J segment 6 bases; nucleotides outside the gene matches: 8. Germline CDR1 reads MNHEY; CDR2 reads SMNVEV (reference sequence). CDR3 region: CASSLSLAGLGEQYF. The CDR3 coding sequence is TGTGCCAGCAGTTTAAGTCTAGCGGGATTAGGCGAGCAGTACTTC.

V gene TRBV11-2 combines with J gene TRBJ2-6, with 7 bases fitting TRBD1. J gave up 3 bases and V 3 bases, and 2 bases lay outside the gene matches. The CDR3 sequence is 15 residues long. Germline CDR1 is SGHAT and CDR2 is FQNNGV. CDR3 sequence reads: CASSFTGVGANVLTF. The CDR3 DNA is TGTGCCAGCAGCTTCACAGGGGTTGGGGCCAACGTCCTGACTTTC.

This chain links TRBV7-2 with TRBJ1-4; 7 bases match TRBD1. Per the germline V gene, CDR1 is SGHTA and CDR2 is FQGNSA. V lost 3 bases and J lost 6; bases outside the gene matches: 4. CDR3 length: 14 residues. This CDR3 is CASSLTGRDEKLFF. CDR3 sequence (DNA): TGTGCCAGCAGCTTGACAGGGAGGGATGAAAAACTGTTTTTT. Filled out from reference TRBV7-2 and TRBJ1-4, the complete variable domain reads GAGVSQSPSNKVTEKGKDVELRCDPISGHTALYWYRQSLGQGLEFLIYFQGNSAPDKSGLPSDRFSAERTGGSVSTLTIQRTQQEDSAVYLCASSLTGRDEKLFFGSGTQLSVL.

The chain recombines TRBV2 with TRBJ2-5; D gene ambiguous. Per germline, CDR1 SNHLY and CDR2 FYNNEI. The CDR3 runs to 12 residues. V was pared by 7 bases and J by 2 bases, with 8 bases between. CDR3 coding DNA: TGTGCCAGCATGTCAGAACAAGAGACCCAGTACTTC. Translated, it gives CASMSEQETQYF. The full variable domain, in which reference TRBV2 and TRBJ2-5 provide the parts outside the CDR3, is EPEVTQTPSHQVTQMGQEVILRCVPISNHLYFYWYRQILGQKVEFLVSFYNNEISEKSEIFDDQFSVERPDGSNFTLKIRSTKLEDSAMYFCASMSEQETQYFGPGTRLLVL.

The V gene is TRBV7-2, the J gene TRBJ1-5; D remains ambiguous. The ends were cut back, 1 base at V and 3 bases at J, with 13 bases in the middle. CDR3 size: 16 residues. Per germline, CDR1 SGHTA and CDR2 FQGNSA. The CDR3 reads CASSLGPEGLNQPQHF. CDR3 coding DNA: TGTGCCAGCAGCTTAGGTCCGGAGGGCCTCAATCAGCCCCAGCATTTT.

The chain recombines TRBV18 with TRBJ2-1; D might be TRBD1 (5 bases). The V gene's germline CDR1 is KGHSH and CDR2 LQKENI. V lost 5 bases, J lost 0 bases, and 14 bases lay in between. The CDR3 covers 16 residues. The CDR3 region has the DNA TGTGCCAGCTCAAAGGCGCAGGGAATCTCCTACAATGAGCAGTTCTTC. Its protein product is CASSKAQGISYNEQFF.

The chain has TRBV2 and TRBJ2-1; 11 bases agree with TRBD2. Germline values: CDR1 SNHLY, CDR2 FYNNEI. The CDR3 loop spans 15 amino acids. V lost 7 bases to trimming and J lost 4 bases; unmatched junction nucleotides: 6. The CDR3 DNA reads TGTGCCAGCACCTACGGGACTAGCGGTTACAATGAGCAGTTCTTC. Protein sequence: CASTYGTSGYNEQFF.

The chain uses TRBV5-5 and TRBJ2-3; D remains ambiguous. CDR3 length: 13 amino acids. Germline lookup yields CDR1 SGHKS and CDR2 YYEKEE (reference sequence). V lost 3 bases and J lost 8, with 13 bases in between. CDR3 sequence (DNA): TGTGCCAGCAGCTCTGAACCTCAGGCTACGCAGTATTTT. Translated, it gives CASSSEPQATQYF. Full variable domain (missing parts from reference TRBV5-5 and TRBJ2-3): DAGVTQSPTHLIKTRGQQVTLRCSPISGHKSVSWYQQVLGQGPQFIFQYYEKEERGRGNFPDRFSARQFPNYSSELNVNALLLGDSALYLCASSSEPQATQYFGPGTRLTVL.

V usage is TRBV4-3 and J usage is TRBJ1-5; tentatively, D is TRBD1 (5 bases). The CDR3 loop spans 14 amino acids. In germline, CDR1 is LGHNA, CDR2 YSLEER. Trimming removed 2 bases at V and 5 bases at J, with 10 bases between. The CDR3 bases are TGCGCCAGCAGCCAAACCGGGGGGGATCAGCCCCAGCATTTT. It specifies CASSQTGGDQPQHF.

Notes on this clone: At the DNA level, this CDR3 is encoded by other sequences in the same sample as well. CDR3 sequence (DNA): TGTGCCAGCTCACCGGCGACAGGGAACACTGAAGCTTTCTTT. It translates to CASSPATGNTEAFF. The chain recombines TRBV18 with TRBJ1-1, with D possibly being TRBD1 (6 bases). The V end lost 3 bases, the J end lost 1 base, and 9 bases lay between the germline ends. CDR1 and CDR2 (germline): KGHSH, LQKENI. This CDR3 comprises 14 residues.

The sample holds one count of this clone. The J gene is TRBJ2-1, the V gene TRBV10-3, with D perhaps given as TRBD1 or TRBD2 (5 bases each). This CDR3 region has 15 residues. Trimming removed 2 bases from V and 6 bases from J, with 14 bases in between. CDR1 is ENHRY, CDR2 SYGVKD, per germline. The CDR3: CAISELPGASNEQFF. The CDR3 DNA reads as TGTGCCATCAGTGAGCTTCCCGGGGCGAGCAATGAGCAGTTCTTC.

V gene TRBV5-1 combines with J gene TRBJ1-1; 7 bases map to TRBD1. In germline, CDR1 is SGHRS, CDR2 YFSETQ. V shed 2 bases and J 0 bases; nucleotides not matched to a gene: 7. The CDR3 is 16 amino acids. CDR3 loop: CASSFRGNRMNTEAFF. In nucleotides, the CDR3 is TGCGCCAGCAGCTTCAGGGGGAATCGGATGAACACTGAAGCTTTCTTT.

This sequence joins TRBV7-7 and TRBJ2-1, with D possibly being TRBD1 (6 bases). The CDR3 extends over 15 amino acids. Germline loops: CDR1 SSHAT, CDR2 FNYEAQ (reference sequence). Trimming shortened V by 5 bases and J by 7 bases, and 18 bases separated the two germline ends. CDR3 in DNA: TGTGCCAGCAGCAAAGACAGGACGTCTGGGAATGAGCAGTTCTTC. Its protein product is CASSKDRTSGNEQFF.

This chain connects TRBV5-1 to TRBJ2-3; TRBD2 might be the D (6 bases). There are 14 residues in the CDR3. Per the germline V gene, CDR1 is SGHRS and CDR2 is YFSETQ. V gave up 9 bases and J gave up 0 bases, with 14 bases separating them. For the CDR3, the DNA is TGCGCCACCTCACTAGCAACTAGCACAGATACGCAGTATTTT. Translation: CATSLATSTDTQYF.

The rearrangement joins TRBV13 to TRBJ2-7; 7 bases are shared with TRBD2. Germline values: CDR1 PRHDT, CDR2 FYEKMQ (reference sequence). The length of the CDR3 is 21 residues. V trimming: 5 bases; J trimming: 1 base; junction bases outside the gene matches: 26. CDR3 loop: CASSTNRFIRDYENSSYEQYF. As DNA, the CDR3 is TGTGCCAGCAGCACAAATAGATTCATCCGGGACTATGAAAACAGTTCCTACGAGCAGTACTTC.